The 18 T cell receptor beta chains below were found in one sample sequenced in a study of CD8 T cells in Susac syndrome. RNA in amounts of 0.5 to 1 ug was reverse transcribed with random hexamers. TCRdb ran MiXCR on the immunoSEQ multiplex PCR reads and lists one entry per CDR3 protein. This table has fewer than 200,000 distinct CDR3 sequences, 90% to 95% appearing once. What was sequenced was CD4+ T cells from PBMCs. The origin of the receptors is a human donor with Susac syndrome.

The rearrangement uses TRBV3-1 and TRBJ2-4; D not certain. This CDR3 region has 11 residues. Trimming stripped 3 bases from V and 7 bases from J, with 4 bases between. Germline V lookup: CDR1 LGHDT, CDR2 YNNKEL (reference sequence). The CDR3 loop is CASSHTNIQYF. The CDR3 nucleotides read TGTGCCAGCAGCCACACGAACATTCAGTACTTC.

This clonotype was recorded only once. The rearrangement uses TRBV11-2 and TRBJ2-2; possible D gene TRBD2, 6 bases. V lost 5 bases and J lost 4, with 14 bases in between. This CDR3 region has 15 residues. The germline CDR1 and CDR2 sequences are SGHAT and FQNNGV. The CDR3 protein is CASSPWRGGTGELFF. The CDR3 region has the DNA TGTGCCAGCAGCCCCTGGCGGGGAGGCACCGGGGAGCTGTTTTTT.

This sequence joins TRBV27 and TRBJ2-6; no firm D call. CDR3 length equals 13 residues. The V end was cut by 7 bases, the J end by 2 bases, with 6 bases between. Germline CDR1 reads MNHEY; CDR2 reads SMNVEV (reference sequence). The CDR3: CASTNPGANVLTF. CDR3 sequence (DNA): TGTGCCAGCACGAATCCTGGGGCCAACGTCCTGACTTTC.

This clonotype was observed a single time. The chain employs TRBV20-1 and TRBJ2-5, with 11 bases aligning to TRBD2. V was pared by 3 bases and J by 1 base, with 7 bases of the junction left unmatched. From germline, CDR1 is DFQATT and CDR2 SNEGSKA (reference sequence). The CDR3 has 16 residues. The CDR3 here is CSASEPGLAAQETQYF. The CDR3 region has the DNA TGCAGTGCTAGTGAACCGGGACTAGCGGCCCAAGAGACCCAGTACTTC.

As DNA, the CDR3 is TGTGCCAGCAGTGTGTCCAGGGTGGGTGGCTACACCTTC. Translated: CASSVSRVGGYTF. The chain links TRBV2 to TRBJ1-2; D possibly corresponds to TRBD1 (5 bases). CDR3 length: 13 amino acids. Trimming left V 4 bases short and J 7 bases short, with 13 bases between. Germline CDR1 and CDR2: SNHLY and FYNNEI. The complete variable domain, with remaining parts taken from reference TRBV2 and TRBJ1-2, reads EPEVTQTPSHQVTQMGQEVILRCVPISNHLYFYWYRQILGQKVEFLVSFYNNEISEKSEIFDDQFSVERPDGSNFTLKIRSTKLEDSAMYFCASSVSRVGGYTFGSGTRLTVV.

This chain connects TRBV11-2 to TRBJ1-2; the match to TRBD1 covers 7 bases. Looked up from germline, CDR1 is SGHAT and CDR2 is FQNNGV. The CDR3 runs 17 residues. V shed 4 bases, J shed 0 bases, and the junction held 11 bases outside the gene matches. The CDR3 is CASSSTGPQTTNYGYTF. The CDR3 DNA is TGTGCCAGCAGCTCGACAGGGCCTCAGACAACTAACTATGGCTACACCTTC.

The rearrangement uses TRBV25-1 and TRBJ1-2, with TRBD1 identical over 8 bases. CDR3 length: 16 residues. Germline V gene lookup returns CDR1 MGHDK and CDR2 SYGVNS. Trimming at V came to 2 bases and at J to 1 base, leaving 6 bases not matched to a gene. The CDR3 region is CASSEPGTGLNYGYTF. The DNA for the CDR3 is TGTGCCAGCAGTGAACCCGGGACAGGTCTTAACTATGGCTACACCTTC.

This clonotype has just a few counts. V usage is TRBV2 and J usage is TRBJ2-3; no clear D gene. CDR3 length: 11 amino acids. Trimming took off 6 bases at V and 2 bases at J, with 3 bases between the two ends. CDR1 and CDR2 from the germline V gene are SNHLY and FYNNEI. The chain's CDR3 is CASRNTDTQYF. The CDR3 DNA is TGTGCCAGCAGGAACACAGATACGCAGTATTTT.

The chain joins TRBV15 to TRBJ1-6, with D hard to call. The CDR3 is made up of 15 amino acids. The V and J ends lost 8 bases and 7 bases respectively, with 18 bases between them. Germline V gene sequence: CDR1 LNHNV, CDR2 YYDKDF (reference sequence). The DNA of the CDR3 is TGTGCCACCGCTGTGCTCGGGTCAAACAATTCACCCCTCCACTTT. Protein: CATAVLGSNNSPLHF.

This clonotype was detected once. The V and J genes are TRBV5-1 and TRBJ2-7; unclear D gene. There are 13 residues in the CDR3. V gave up 2 bases and J gave up 3 bases, with 9 bases separating them. Germline CDR1 is SGHRS and CDR2 is YFSETQ. CDR3 region: CASSLLPDYEQYF. The CDR3 DNA reads as TGCGCCAGCAGCTTATTGCCTGACTACGAGCAGTACTTC.

This rearrangement joins TRBV2 to TRBJ2-1; D is possibly TRBD1 (7 bases). CDR3 length: 14 amino acids. Germline CDR1 is SNHLY and CDR2 is FYNNEI. Trimming took 5 bases from V and 7 from J, leaving 15 bases between them. CDR3 loop: CASSIARGANEQFF. The DNA of the CDR3 is TGTGCCAGCAGTATCGCCAGGGGGGCAAATGAGCAGTTCTTC.

The J gene is TRBJ1-3, the V gene TRBV3-1, with D possibly matching TRBD1 (6 bases). CDR1 is LGHDT and CDR2 is YNNKEL in the germline V gene (reference sequence). The V and J ends lost 4 bases and 2 bases respectively, with 15 bases between them. The CDR3 length is 16 residues. CDR3 DNA: TGTGCCAGCAGCCTTTCTGACAGGCCCACTGGAAACACCATATATTTT. Its translation is CASSLSDRPTGNTIYF.

V usage is TRBV5-6 and J usage is TRBJ1-1, with a possible D match to TRBD1 (5 bases). The germline V gene has CDR1 SGHDT and CDR2 YYEEEE. Trimming left V 4 bases short and J 1 base short, with 17 bases between. This CDR3 is built from 16 residues. This CDR3 is CASSIQLGGKNTEAFF. The CDR3 region has the DNA TGTGCCAGCAGCATCCAGCTTGGGGGGAAGAACACTGAAGCTTTCTTT. The variable domain in full, completed from reference TRBV5-6 and TRBJ1-1, reads DAGVTQSPTHLIKTRGQQVTLRCSPKSGHDTVSWYQQALGQGPQFIFQYYEEEERQRGNFPDRFSGHQFPNYSSELNVNALLLGDSALYLCASSIQLGGKNTEAFFGQGTRLTVV.

This rearrangement joins TRBV3-1 to TRBJ2-3; D is perhaps TRBD2 (6 bases). The germline gives CDR1 LGHDT, CDR2 YNNKEL (reference sequence). Between the trimmed V and J ends, which lost 4 bases and 2 bases, there was a span of 13 bases. The CDR3 has 15 amino acids. The CDR3 DNA reads TGTGCCAGCAGCCTCGGGACTCCCCCCACAGATACGCAGTATTTT. Its protein is CASSLGTPPTDTQYF.

The gene calls are TRBV29-1 and TRBJ2-1; 8 bases fit TRBD2. The V and J ends lost 3 bases and 6 bases, in that order; junction bases with no gene match: 7. Germline CDR1 is SQVTM and CDR2 is ANQGSEA. The CDR3 has 14 residues. This CDR3 reads CSVDASGPLNEQFF. The CDR3 nucleotides are TGCAGCGTTGATGCTAGCGGGCCCCTCAATGAGCAGTTCTTC.

The chain employs TRBV4-1 and TRBJ2-3; 9 bases map to TRBD2. V gave up 1 base and J gave up 2 bases; unmatched junction bases: 7. The CDR3 covers 17 residues. Per germline, CDR1 MGHRA and CDR2 YSYEKL. The CDR3 coding sequence is TGCGCCAGCAGCCAAGGACCGACTAGCGGTCCCACAGATACGCAGTATTTT. Amino acid sequence: CASSQGPTSGPTDTQYF.

This chain links TRBV3-1 with TRBJ2-5, with D possibly matching TRBD2 (7 bases). This CDR3 has 15 amino acids. The V gene's germline CDR1 is LGHDT and CDR2 YNNKEL (reference sequence). The ends were cut back, 0 bases at V and 4 bases at J, with 12 bases in the middle. The CDR3 sequence: CASSQEPGGPETQYF. The CDR3 region has the DNA TGTGCCAGCAGCCAAGAGCCGGGGGGCCCAGAGACCCAGTACTTC.

The rearrangement joins TRBV7-6 to TRBJ1-2; TRBD1 might be the D (5 bases). The CDR3 is 12 amino acids. Germline CDR1 reads SGHVS; CDR2 reads FNYEAQ. V was cut by 10 bases and J by 4 bases, with 13 bases left in between. In nucleotides, the CDR3 is TGTGCCACCCGGGGGGGTTCCTATGGCTACACCTTC. This codes for CATRGGSYGYTF.